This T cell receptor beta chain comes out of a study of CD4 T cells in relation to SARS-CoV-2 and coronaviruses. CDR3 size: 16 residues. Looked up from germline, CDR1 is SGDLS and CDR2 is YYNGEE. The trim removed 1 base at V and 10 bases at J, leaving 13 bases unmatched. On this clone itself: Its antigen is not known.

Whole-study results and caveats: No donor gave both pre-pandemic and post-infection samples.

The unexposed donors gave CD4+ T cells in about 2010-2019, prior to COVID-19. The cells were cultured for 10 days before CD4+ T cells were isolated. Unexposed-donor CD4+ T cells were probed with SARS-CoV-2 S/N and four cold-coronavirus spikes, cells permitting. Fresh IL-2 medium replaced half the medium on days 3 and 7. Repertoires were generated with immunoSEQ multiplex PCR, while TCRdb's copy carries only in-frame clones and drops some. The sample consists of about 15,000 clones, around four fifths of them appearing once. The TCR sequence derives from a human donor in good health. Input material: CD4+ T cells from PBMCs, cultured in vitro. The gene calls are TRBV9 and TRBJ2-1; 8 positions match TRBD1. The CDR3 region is CASSVRPSGGAQEQFF. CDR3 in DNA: TGTGCCAGCAGCGTAAGACCGTCAGGGGGCGCTCAAGAGCAGTTCTTC.